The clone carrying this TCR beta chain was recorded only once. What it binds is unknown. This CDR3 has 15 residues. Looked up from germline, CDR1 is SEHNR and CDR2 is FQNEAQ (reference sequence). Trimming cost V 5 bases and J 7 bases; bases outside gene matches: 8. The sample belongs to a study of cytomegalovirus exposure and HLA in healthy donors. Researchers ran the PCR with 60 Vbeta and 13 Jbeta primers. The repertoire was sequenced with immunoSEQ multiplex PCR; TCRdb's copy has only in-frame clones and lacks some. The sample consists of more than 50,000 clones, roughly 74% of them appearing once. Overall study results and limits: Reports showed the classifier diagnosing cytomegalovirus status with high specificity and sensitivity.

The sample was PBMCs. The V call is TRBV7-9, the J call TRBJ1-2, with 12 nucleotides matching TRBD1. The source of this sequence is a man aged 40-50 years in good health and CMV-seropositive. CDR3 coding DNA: TGTGCCAGCAGCAGGGGACAGGGGGCGCCTCGTGGCTACACCTTC. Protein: CASSRGQGAPRGYTF.